These T cell receptor beta chains were read from a single sample in a study of tumor and adjacent non-tumor tissue in lung cancer. MiXCR was run by TCRdb on the multiplex PCR reads, yielding one entry per CDR3 protein. Of about 200,000 distinct CDR3 sequences in the sample, 71% were seen once. The material sequenced was lung tumor tissue. These receptors were taken from a man aged 55-75 years with non-small cell lung cancer. The CDR3 runs from the conserved cysteine through the conserved F or W. A D gene is named only where the DNA matches it firmly. Not all rows give a size; the values are once, few, many and, for expanded clones, a class.

J	V	size	D	CDR3	DNA
TRBJ2-7	TRBV20-1	.	TRBD2	CSARAGGGIAYKQYF	TGCAGTGCTAGAGCCGGCGGGGGGATAGCCTACAAGCAGTACTTC
TRBJ2-1	TRBV20-1	many	TRBD2	CSALTGTSRKQFF	TGCAGTGCTCTAACTGGGACTAGCAGAAAGCAGTTCTTC
TRBJ2-7	TRBV30	.	.	CAWRKQGGYEQYF	TGTGCCTGGAGGAAACAGGGAGGCTACGAGCAGTACTTC
TRBJ1-5	TRBV6-1	.	.	CASTEGNQPQHF	TGTGCCAGCACTGAAGGGAATCAGCCCCAGCATTTT
TRBJ1-2	TRBV2	.	.	CASSALDRNLYGYTF	TGTGCCAGCAGTGCACTCGACAGGAACCTCTATGGCTACACCTTC
TRBJ2-7	TRBV30	.	.	CAWSVGLPMEQYF	TGTGCCTGGAGTGTGGGCTTACCCATGGAGCAGTACTTC
TRBJ2-7	TRBV20-1	once	TRBD2	CSAFTTSGRRSGQYF	TGCAGTGCTTTCACCACTAGCGGGAGGCGCTCCGGGCAGTACTTC
TRBJ1-1	TRBV6-1	.	.	CASSGETGNTEAFF	TGTGCCAGCAGTGGGGAGACAGGGAACACTGAAGCTTTCTTT
TRBJ2-4	TRBV20-1	once	.	CSANGGQENIQYF	TGCAGTGCTAACGGGGGGCAGGAAAACATTCAGTACTTC
TRBJ2-1	TRBV11-2	.	TRBD1	CASSFDLQGVESF	TGTGCCAGCAGCTTTGATCTACAGGGGGTCGAGTCCTTC
TRBJ2-5	TRBV11-1	.	.	CASSPGEPQTARRGTQYF	TGTGCCAGCAGCCCCGGGGAACCTCAGACTGCCCGAAGGGGGACCCAGTACTTC
TRBJ2-1	TRBV11-3	.	.	CASGFSAERFF	TGTGCCAGCGGCTTCAGTGCGGAGCGGTTCTTC
TRBJ1-6	TRBV20-1	.	.	CSTRPQRQMNSPLHF	TGCAGTACTAGACCCCAACGACAGATGAATTCACCCCTCCACTTT
TRBJ2-2	TRBV6-5	.	.	CAGSYSGANTGELFF	TGTGCCGGCAGTTACTCAGGGGCAAACACCGGGGAGTTGTTTTTT
TRBJ1-5	TRBV20-1	.	.	CSAISERKNQPQHF	TGCAGTGCTATTTCCGAGAGGAAGAATCAGCCCCAGCATTTT
TRBJ2-1	TRBV29-1	many	TRBD2	CSTTQAGGYEQFF	TGCAGCACTACCCAAGCGGGAGGCTATGAGCAGTTCTTC
TRBJ2-3	TRBV11-3	.	.	CASSLVYRRWPADTQYF	TGTGCAAGCAGCTTAGTTTATAGGCGCTGGCCGGCGGATACGCAGTATTTT
TRBJ1-1	TRBV5-1	.	.	CASNGEDGPDAFF	TGCGCCAGCAATGGAGAGGACGGGCCTGACGCTTTCTTT
TRBJ2-7	TRBV25-1	.	.	CASSVNYEQCF	TGTGCCAGCAGTGTGAACTACGAGCAGTGCTTC
TRBJ2-3	TRBV11-1	.	.	CVSSFRQGTIDTQYF	TGTGTCAGCAGCTTTCGGCAGGGGACCATAGATACGCAGTATTTT
TRBJ1-5	TRBV14	few	.	CASSQLGNQPQHF	TGTGCCAGCAGCCAGTTAGGCAATCAGCCCCAGCATTTT
TRBJ1-2	TRBV28	.	TRBD1	CASSFWTGGSYTF	TGTGCCAGCAGTTTTTGGACAGGGGGAAGCTACACCTTC
TRBJ2-7	TRBV5-4	.	.	CASSPTTGEQYF	TGTGCCAGCAGCCCTACTACGGGGGAGCAGTACTTC
TRBJ2-7	TRBV10-1	.	TRBD1	CASSLDRDDRDLYF	TGCGCCAGCAGTTTGGACAGGGATGATCGCGACCTGTACTTC
TRBJ2-1	TRBV11-2	few	TRBD2	CASSLGVAGGYYYNEQFF	TGTGCCAGCAGCTTAGGAGTAGCGGGAGGCTACTACTACAATGAGCAGTTCTTC